This T cell receptor (beta chain) was recovered during a study of cytomegalovirus exposure and HLA in healthy donors. Study-wide background: Caucasian-associated ancestry cluster membership applied to about four fifths of about 370 genotyped donors. Findings and limits, study-wide: Reports indicate that TCR beta sequences accurately predicted the HLA-A and HLA-B alleles of most subjects.

The V end was cut by 7 bases, the J end by 0 bases, with 12 bases between. The CDR3 runs to 14 residues. Germline V CDR1 and CDR2: SQVTM, ANQGSEA. The PCR was carried out with 60 Vbeta primers and 13 Jbeta primers. Repertoires were generated with immunoSEQ multiplex PCR, while TCRdb's copy carries only in-frame clones and drops some. The data contain 90,000 to 140,000 clones, approximately 14% of them singletons. In its sample, this clone was seen a few times. Its antigen is unidentified. Input material: PBMCs. This sequence originates from a female donor in good health and CMV-seronegative. The genes are TRBV29-1 and TRBJ2-2, with D unresolved. The CDR3 DNA reads as TGCAGCGGCCGTCGAGGAACGAACACCGGGGAGCTGTTTTTT. Translating it yields CSGRRGTNTGELFF.